The T cell receptor (beta chain) described here comes from a study of shared clonotypes between healthy human individuals. Splitting of CD4+ cells produced CD45RA+ naive and CD45RA-negative memory subsets. General study points: The sampled material consisted only of blood, and tissue repertoires are likely to differ.

A note on this clone: Its antigen is not known.

Germline CDR1 reads SNHLY; CDR2 reads FYNNEI. The CDR3 is 14 residues long. Trimming stripped 10 bases from V and 0 bases from J, with 16 bases between. Some clones are missing from TCRdb's copy, which holds only in-frame ones; the method was immunoSEQ multiplex PCR. The sample gives about 990,000 clones, roughly 74% of which show up once; 0.5% to 0.65% is in the top ten. Sequenced: memory CD4+ T cells from PBMCs. The sample's subset: CD45RA-negative fraction. This chain uses TRBV2 with TRBJ2-7, with D perhaps matching TRBD2 (6 bases). The TCR sequence derives from a man younger than 35 in good health. Some clones in this sample may be carry-over from other donors' samples. CDR3 nucleotides: TGTGCCACCATTTCTGGGACTCGCTCCTACGAGCAGTACTTC. This encodes CATISGTRSYEQYF.